The T cell receptor (beta chain) described here comes from a study of cytomegalovirus exposure and HLA in healthy donors. Study-wide context: About 85 million unique TCR sequences came from HLA-typed donors in an early release.

A multiplex PCR was run with 60 Vbeta primers and 13 Jbeta primers. Sequenced by immunoSEQ multiplex PCR; TCRdb stores in-frame clones only, minus some. The data contain about 100,000 clones, approximately 79% of them singletons. This receptor was taken from a woman aged 40 to 49 in good health and CMV-seropositive. Sequences were obtained from PBMCs.

The CDR3 spells CASSPTGNTEAFF. The CDR3 region has the DNA TGTGCCAGCAGCCCCACTGGGAACACTGAAGCTTTCTTT. The chain combines TRBV11-2 with TRBJ1-1; D is uncertain. This CDR3 is built from 13 residues. V was pared by 5 bases and J by 1 base, with 8 bases between. CDR1 is SGHAT, CDR2 FQNNGV, per germline.